The 15 T cell receptor beta chains reported below all come from one sample, sequenced in a study of blood T cell repertoires in COVID-19. Sequencing was performed with immunoSEQ multiplex PCR; in TCRdb, only in-frame clones are kept and a portion is missing. The sample yields fewer than 350,000 clones, about nine tenths seen once. Sequenced: peripheral blood. The source is a man aged 40-49 years with active or convalescent COVID-19.

This chain links TRBV7-9 with TRBJ1-1; D gene ambiguous. CDR3 size: 12 residues. Germline lookup yields CDR1 SEHNR and CDR2 FQNEAQ (reference sequence). V gave up 8 bases and J gave up 5 bases, with 12 bases separating them. Written as DNA, the CDR3 is TGTGCCAGCGTCTCGGGGAATACTGAAGCTTTCTTT. It yields the protein CASVSGNTEAFF.

The CDR3 DNA reads TGTGCCAGCAGCGCTGACAGGGGAACTGGAAACACCATATATTTT. Translating gives CASSADRGTGNTIYF. V and J are TRBV2 and TRBJ1-3, with TRBD1 matching 8 bases. V was clipped by 6 bases and J by 2 bases; unmatched bases: 6. The CDR3 runs to 15 residues. The germline gives CDR1 SNHLY, CDR2 FYNNEI.

The chain has TRBV29-1 and TRBJ1-6; TRBD1 aligns across 7 bases. V gave up 6 bases and J gave up 7 bases; unmatched junction bases: 18. Germline V gene lookup returns CDR1 SQVTM and CDR2 ANQGSEA. This CDR3 contains 17 residues. The CDR3 is CSVTAPTGARRNSPLHF. The CDR3, as DNA: TGCAGCGTAACCGCCCCCACAGGGGCCCGTCGGAATTCACCCCTCCACTTT. The whole variable domain, remainder taken from reference TRBV29-1 and TRBJ1-6, is SAVISQKPSRDICQRGTSLTIQCQVDSQVTMMFWYRQQPGQSLTLIATANQGSEATYESGFVIDKFPISRPNLTFSTLTVSNMSPEDSSIYLCSVTAPTGARRNSPLHFGNGTRLTVT.

The chain carries TRBV5-1 and TRBJ1-3, with 7 bases fitting TRBD1. Germline CDR1 reads SGHRS; CDR2 reads YFSETQ. The J segment lost 0 bases and the V segment lost 4 bases, leaving 4 bases of the junction unmatched. There are 15 residues in the CDR3. CDR3 region: CASSPGQHSGNTIYF. Written as DNA, the CDR3 is TGCGCCAGCAGCCCGGGACAGCACTCTGGAAACACCATATATTTT. The whole variable domain, filled in from reference TRBV5-1 and TRBJ1-3, reads KAGVTQTPRYLIKTRGQQVTLSCSPISGHRSVSWYQQTPGQGLQFLFEYFSETQRNKGNFPGRFSGRQFSNSRSEMNVSTLELGDSALYLCASSPGQHSGNTIYFGEGSWLTVV.

The chain couples TRBV9 to TRBJ2-1; 10 bases align to TRBD2. The V gene end was trimmed by 0 bases and the J gene end by 10 bases; junction bases not matched to a gene: 7. Germline V gene data show CDR1 as SGDLS and CDR2 as YYNGEE. This CDR3 region has 15 residues. The CDR3 bases are TGTGCCAGCAGCGTAGCCACTAGCGGGGCGGGGGAGCAGTTCTTC. This gives the protein CASSVATSGAGEQFF. The full variable domain, completed using reference TRBV9 and TRBJ2-1, is DSGVTQTPKHLITATGQRVTLRCSPRSGDLSVYWYQQSLDQGLQFLIQYYNGEERAKGNILERFSAQQFPDLHSELNLSSLELGDSALYFCASSVATSGAGEQFFGPGTRLTVL.

This chain links TRBV27 with TRBJ2-7; maybe TRBD1 (6 bases). The CDR3 consists of 15 residues. Per the germline V gene, CDR1 is MNHEY and CDR2 is SMNVEV (reference sequence). Trimming stripped 5 bases from V and 5 bases from J, with 19 bases between. This CDR3 reads CASSPDRHQTHEQYF. CDR3 in DNA: TGTGCCAGCAGTCCTGACAGGCACCAGACCCACGAGCAGTACTTC.

The chain carries TRBV2 and TRBJ1-5; TRBD1 agrees at 9 bases. The V gene end was trimmed by 1 base and the J gene end by 4 bases; junction bases not matched to a gene: 5. Germline V CDR1 and CDR2: SNHLY, FYNNEI. The length of the CDR3 is 16 residues. This CDR3 reads CASSEGTGVGNQPQHF. The CDR3 DNA reads TGTGCCAGCAGTGAAGGGACAGGGGTGGGAAATCAGCCCCAGCATTTT.

The chain is built from TRBV5-6 and TRBJ1-2, with a weak D call TRBD1 (6 bases). Trimming took 7 bases from V and 0 from J, leaving 19 bases between them. CDR1 is SGHDT, CDR2 YYEEEE, per germline. This CDR3 is built from 16 residues. CDR3 amino acids: CASQPGRGAPNYGYTF. The CDR3 nucleotides read TGTGCCAGCCAACCAGGGCGGGGGGCCCCTAACTATGGCTACACCTTC.

The chain employs TRBV6-5 and TRBJ2-3; 7 bases agree with TRBD2. Germline V gene lookup returns CDR1 MNHEY and CDR2 SVGAGI. Germline trimming cut 2 bases from V and 6 bases from J; bases unmatched to any gene: 8. The CDR3 has 15 amino acids. CDR3 sequence: CASSYGEGRMDTQYF. The DNA for the CDR3 is TGTGCCAGCAGTTACGGGGAGGGCCGGATGGATACGCAGTATTTT.

The V and J genes are TRBV10-2 and TRBJ2-5; 9 nucleotides match TRBD2. The CDR3 totals 17 residues. Germline CDR1 reads WSHSY; CDR2 reads SAAADI. With V trimmed by 0 bases and J by 7 bases, 12 bases remained unmatched. The CDR3 sequence: CASSESRLAGAPVTQYF. The CDR3 DNA reads as TGCGCCAGCAGTGAGTCCAGATTAGCGGGAGCCCCGGTGACCCAGTACTTC.

This clone was recorded only once. Germline is not matched at one junction end, which may reflect a read error. V and J are TRBV6-6 and TRBJ2-5, with 8 bases lining up with TRBD2. The CDR3 runs to 16 residues. Per the germline V gene, CDR1 is MNHNY and CDR2 is SVGAGI (reference sequence). The CDR3 nucleotides read TGTGCCAGCAGGCACCAATCGGGACTAGGTACCGAGAGCCAGTACTTC. Amino acids: CASRHQSGLGTESQYF.

In its sample, this clone was seen once. The V and J genes are TRBV4-2 and TRBJ2-1, with 9 bases aligning to TRBD1. V shed 1 base, J shed 1 base, and the junction held 2 bases outside the gene matches. Germline V lookup: CDR1 LGHNA, CDR2 YNFKEQ. CDR3 length: 16 amino acids. CDR3 coding DNA: TGTGCCAGCAGCCAAGTGGGACAGGGATCCTACAATGAGCAGTTCTTC. It yields the protein CASSQVGQGSYNEQFF.

The chain has TRBV9 and TRBJ1-1; unclear D gene. The CDR3 covers 13 residues. Germline V CDR1 and CDR2: SGDLS, YYNGEE. The ends were cut back, 0 bases at V and 4 bases at J, with 7 bases in the middle. As DNA, the CDR3 is TGTGCCAGCAGCGTAGGGGCGACCACTGAAGCTTTCTTT. Its protein product is CASSVGATTEAFF.

This chain connects TRBV5-1 to TRBJ1-5; no clear D. The CDR3 is 14 amino acids. Between the trimmed V and J ends, which lost 0 bases and 0 bases, there was a span of 4 bases. Germline CDR1 and CDR2: SGHRS and YFSETQ. The CDR3 DNA reads TGCGCCAGCAGCTTGGGCGGTAGCAATCAGCCCCAGCATTTT. It codes for CASSLGGSNQPQHF.

The rearrangement uses TRBV19 and TRBJ2-5; 9 nucleotides line up with TRBD2. Losses at the gene ends were 3 bases for V and 3 bases for J; bases not matched to a gene: 8. Germline CDR1 is LNHDA and CDR2 is SQIVND (reference sequence). This CDR3 region has 16 residues. CDR3 DNA sequence: TGTGCCAGTAGTATCCTCCTACTAGCGGGTGAAGAGACCCAGTACTTC. Encoded protein: CASSILLLAGEETQYF.